This entry features one TCR beta chain sequence. What it binds is unknown. V shed 6 bases, J shed 5 bases, and the junction held 12 bases outside the gene matches. The CDR3 covers 16 residues. Germline CDR1 LNHDA, CDR2 SQIVND (reference sequence). This record comes from a study of cytomegalovirus exposure and HLA in healthy donors. About the research overall: Earlier, approximately 110 million unique TCR beta sequences were recovered from approximately 180 million T cells by an analysis. Counted in an early data release were roughly 87 million unique TCRs from HLA-typed donors.

PCR amplification relied on 60 Vbeta primers (plus 13 Jbeta primers). TCRdb keeps only in-frame clones here, not all; method: immunoSEQ multiplex PCR. The sample yields about 100,000 clones, 65% to 80% seen once. Whole-study results and caveats: A likely sequencing artifact accounted for one observed cluster of highly shared sequence variants. Associated with cytomegalovirus, according to the listing, were 150 to 200 TCR beta chains.

Sequenced input: PBMCs. V and J are TRBV19 and TRBJ2-5; TRBD2 aligns across 10 bases. The receptor was derived from a woman in her seventies in good health and CMV-seropositive. CDR3 region: CASRPTSGALLETQYF. The CDR3 nucleotides read TGTGCCAGTAGACCCACTAGCGGGGCTCTGCTTGAGACCCAGTACTTC.